The TCR beta chain under discussion was sequenced for a study of neurological immune-mediated disorders (dated 2019 in TCRdb). Regarding the study in general: Of the approximately 35 multiple sclerosis patients, some 31 had relapsing-remitting MS and 3 had secondary progressive MS. Peripheral blood TCR-beta repertoires from patients with HTLV-I-associated myelopathy (HAM/TSP), patients with multiple sclerosis, and healthy controls were compared in the study using UMI-based sequencing. Longitudinal samples, technical triplicates and paired sorted CD4+ and CD8+ T-cell subsets, alongside PBMC samples, were included among the roughly 96 TCR-beta libraries. The cohort comprised 68 subjects: approximately 15 HAM/TSP patients, 34 multiple sclerosis patients and around 20 healthy controls. On the study overall, not on this receptor specifically: Expanded clones from different subjects shared no identical CDR3 amino acid sequences, which suggests that TCR-beta repertoires were private in all groups. In a phylogenetic analysis, the repertoires of 18 out of 34 MS patients fell into a single cluster of related CDR3 sequences, pointing to a possible signature at the repertoire level. The MS cluster showed no association with clinical or MRI features, and the authors stated that larger cohorts are needed. TCR clonal expansion was highest in HAM/TSP patients and lowest in MS patients, with MS patients falling below even healthy controls.

Libraries from unsorted PBMCs were made from 2 million PBMCs kept in RNAlater at -80 degrees C until RNA extraction. The multiple sclerosis patients were enrolled in a US clinical protocol that evaluated disease progression with magnetic resonance imaging. Peripheral blood was subjected to Ficoll-Hypaque density gradient centrifugation to isolate PBMCs, which were then cryopreserved in liquid nitrogen. Ten or more counts support this clonotype. Its antigen target is currently unknown. The record has no base qualities; no much larger clone is one base away. cDNA was synthesized by template-switch 5'RACE using a primer with a 10-nucleotide random unique molecular identifier that tagged each TCR transcript. Every sequencing run covered 15-18 subjects and yielded more than 160 million TCR-beta sequences. The RNeasy kit was used for extraction of total RNA. TCR-beta VDJ regions were amplified with primers for the TCR constant region and the 5'RACE anchor, using the KAPA Real-time Library Amplification kit. A first PCR added sample indexes and Illumina adaptors, after which a second PCR increased the library yield. After Ampure bead purification, the TCR product of roughly 650 bp was size-selected on a 2% E-gel SizeSelection system. Before pooling, libraries had their quality checked on a Bioanalyzer, their concentration measured with Qubit, and their quantity determined with the Kapa Library Quantification kit. Paired-end 2 x 150 bp sequencing of the libraries was performed on an Illumina HiSeq 2500. To increase sequence diversity, roughly 25-31% phiX was spiked into each library pool. The paper's processing steps were these. Quality-filtered reads were processed with the UMI-based MiGEC pipeline, which removed over 85% of raw TCR sequences during error correction. IMGT germline references were used for aligning VDJ genes, and each clonotype was defined as a unique CDR3 amino acid sequence together with its V-J genes. VDJtools evaluated clonal expansion, Shannon diversity and CDR3 relatedness (CalcPairwiseDistances, ClusterSamples); CLCbio workbench built phylogenetic trees. Expanded clones were defined as having at least 8 unique UMIs, based on coefficient-of-variation modelling across technical triplicates. Using fastp at Q25 and MiXCR, TCRdb reprocessed the public reads and kept productive beta chains. Each CDR3 protein gets just one entry, which takes the most common genes and DNA from the rows behind it. The V and J calls were determined by TCRdb, not by the authors. Counted in this sample were over 35,000 distinct CDR3 sequences; 2.5% of them appeared once. The ten biggest clones cover about 12% of the sample.

The receptor's source is a man aged 25-45 years with multiple sclerosis. Sequencing used PBMCs.

The DNA sequence follows: TGCAGTGCTAGGCTGACAGGGGCGCGGTATACGCAGTATTTT. Its translation is CSARLTGARYTQYF. The sequence joins TRBV20-1 to TRBJ2-3, with TRBD1 identical over 8 junction bases. V is cut back by 3 bases and J by 7 bases, with 9 bases in the junction unmatched. The germline V gene (reference sequence) gives CDR1 as DFQATT and CDR2 as SNEGSKA. The CDR3 has 14 amino acids, counting the end cysteine and phenylalanine. Just the 42-base CDR3 DNA is kept, in frame starting at base 1.